This is a list of T cell receptor beta chains from one sample in a study of T cells in Graves' hyperthyroidism and ophthalmopathy. TCRdb itself ran the multiplex PCR reads through MiXCR, one entry per CDR3 protein. Here the sample spans over 150,000 distinct CDR3 sequences, roughly 17% being singletons. Specimen: blood. The receptors were sampled from a woman aged 50 to 60 with Graves' hyperthyroidism. Both conserved end residues are part of each CDR3. The D gene is left open where the match is weak. The size of a clone is reported for some rows only, either as once, few or many, or as a class for expanded clones.

D	V	J	size	length	DNA	CDR3
.	TRBV29-1	TRBJ2-7	many	14	TGCAGCGTTGAAACAGGGAAAAGGGACTACGAGCAGTACTTC	CSVETGKRDYEQYF
TRBD1	TRBV3-1	TRBJ2-7	.	17	TGTGCCAGCAGCCAAGATAAGGGACAGGAACCCCCCTACGAGCAGTACTTC	CASSQDKGQEPPYEQYF
TRBD2	TRBV2	TRBJ2-5	many	15	TGTGCCAGCGGGGGGACTAGCGGGAGGTTGGAGACCCAGTACTTC	CASGGTSGRLETQYF
TRBD2	TRBV24-1	TRBJ2-1	many	16	TGTGCCACCAGTGATTTGTTCACTAGCGGGAAGAATGAGCAGTTCTTC	CATSDLFTSGKNEQFF
TRBD1	TRBV27	TRBJ2-5	many	13	TGTGCCAGCAGTTCCAATTTAGGACAGGGGGAGTACTTC	CASSSNLGQGEYF
.	TRBV5-1	TRBJ2-5	.	16	TGCGCCAGCAGCATCTCTAGAGGACGGTACCAAGAGACCCAGTACTTC	CASSISRGRYQETQYF
TRBD2	TRBV7-9	TRBJ2-7	.	15	TGTGCCAGCAGCTGGGAGTTAGCGGGGGAATACGAGCAGTACTTC	CASSWELAGEYEQYF
.	TRBV3-1	TRBJ2-7	many	11	TGTGCCAGCAGCCAAGACGTCGAGCAGTACTTC	CASSQDVEQYF
.	TRBV3-1	TRBJ1-5	many	13	TGTGCCAGCAGCCAAGACAGGGGTCAGCCCCAGCATTTT	CASSQDRGQPQHF
.	TRBV2	TRBJ1-3	many	18	TGTGCCAGCAGTGTTGTCAGAAGCCCACCCAGCTCTGGAAACACCATATATTTT	CASSVVRSPPSSGNTIYF
.	TRBV6-1	TRBJ2-7	.	16	TGTGCCAGCAGAGGGGGGGACCAGGGGCGCCCCTACGAGCAGTACTTC	CASRGGDQGRPYEQYF
.	TRBV7-4	TRBJ1-1	.	14	TGTGCCAGCAGCTTAGGGGGGACCCTACGGGACGCTTTCTTT	CASSLGGTLRDAFF
TRBD2	TRBV6-1	TRBJ2-1	many	15	TGTGCCAGCAGAGAAAGCGGGAGTTTCGACAATGAGCAGTTCTTC	CASRESGSFDNEQFF
.	TRBV29-1	TRBJ2-7	many	13	TGCAGCGTTGTTCGGGATTACTCCTACGAGCAGTACTTC	CSVVRDYSYEQYF
TRBD1	TRBV7-8	TRBJ2-7	many	19	TGTGCCAGCAGCTTAATGCCCCGGGGGACAGGGCTAACCTACTACGAGCAGTACTTC	CASSLMPRGTGLTYYEQYF
.	TRBV28	TRBJ1-1	many	14	TGTGCCAGCAGTTTACCCAAGGACAGCACTGAAGCTTTCTTT	CASSLPKDSTEAFF
TRBD2	TRBV7-9	TRBJ2-1	.	17	TGTGCCAGCAGCTTAAATCTAGCGGGAGGCCTCAACAATGAGCAGTTCTTC	CASSLNLAGGLNNEQFF
TRBD2	TRBV12-3/TRBV12-4	TRBJ2-1	many	15	TGTGCCAGCAGTTCCGGTGGCGGGAGTGTTCGTGAGCAGTTCTTC	CASSSGGGSVREQFF